These 14 T cell receptor beta chains were all obtained from the same sample, sequenced in a study of sequential checkpoint blockade in melanoma. Specified treatment: randomized to nivolumab then ipilimumab (arm A) or the reverse (arm B). Repertoires were generated with immunoSEQ multiplex PCR, while TCRdb's copy carries only in-frame clones and drops some. There are 6,000 to 9,500 clones in the sample; around 22% occur only once, and 9.5% to 10% lies in the top ten. The source material was tumor tissue (inferred from file names), sampled from a patient given nivolumab and ipilimumab in sequence. These receptor sequences come from a human donor with melanoma.

This clone is medium-sized by share. V gene TRBV18 combines with J gene TRBJ2-1; TRBD2 agrees at 9 bases. The CDR3 extends over 17 amino acids. Germline-derived CDR1 and CDR2 are KGHSH and LQKENI. V shed 0 bases and J 4 bases; nucleotides not matched to a gene: 7. CDR3 sequence reads: CASSPPAGSGGYNEQFF. Written as DNA, the CDR3 is TGTGCCAGCTCACCACCAGCAGGGAGCGGGGGGTACAATGAGCAGTTCTTC.

This clone was detected a few times. This chain uses TRBV28 with TRBJ1-2; 10 bases are a match to TRBD1. Germline CDR1 is MDHEN and CDR2 is SYDVKM. The CDR3 has 12 amino acids. Unmatched junction bases numbered 2, after V lost 5 bases and J lost 8 bases. The CDR3 here is CASSPTGGGYTF. The CDR3 region has the DNA TGTGCCAGCAGTCCGACAGGGGGCGGCTACACCTTC.

The chain joins TRBV12-5 to TRBJ1-2; perhaps TRBD1 as D (6 bases). CDR3 length equals 15 residues. Germline CDR1 is LGHNT and CDR2 is FRNRAP. Trimming stripped 6 bases from V and 0 bases from J, with 14 bases between. The CDR3 DNA reads as TGTGCTAGTGGCCGTGGGGACATAGCTAACTATGGCTACACCTTC. It codes for CASGRGDIANYGYTF. Drawing the rest from reference TRBV12-5 and TRBJ1-2, the complete variable domain is DARVTQTPRHKVTEMGQEVTMRCQPILGHNTVFWYRQTMMQGLELLAYFRNRAPLDDSGMPKDRFSAEMPDATLATLKIQPSEPRDSAVYFCASGRGDIANYGYTFGSGTRLTVV.

This clone has ten or more counts. V gene TRBV7-2 combines with J gene TRBJ1-1, with D perhaps TRBD1 (6 bases). This CDR3 spans 13 amino acids. V was trimmed by 7 bases and J by 1 base, leaving 10 bases between them. Looked up from germline, CDR1 is SGHTA and CDR2 is FQGNSA. CDR3 nucleotide sequence: TGTGCCAGCAAGGTAGGGGGGAACACTGAAGCTTTCTTT. It specifies CASKVGGNTEAFF.

This clone was counted only a few times. The chain joins TRBV11-3 to TRBJ1-5, with no clear D. There are 16 residues in the CDR3. Trimming removed 5 bases from V and 2 bases from J, with 16 bases in between. From germline, CDR1 is SGHNT and CDR2 YENEEA. CDR3 residues: CASSGPRSYGNQPQHF. The CDR3 DNA reads TGTGCCAGCAGCGGCCCCCGGTCCTATGGCAATCAGCCCCAGCATTTT.

The chain links TRBV14 to TRBJ2-1; possibly TRBD2 for D (6 bases). CDR1 is SGHDN and CDR2 is FVKESK in the germline V gene. V was shortened by 8 bases and J by 9 bases, with 8 bases between the two germline ends. The CDR3 is 10 residues long. The CDR3 is CASGGAEQFF. The CDR3, as DNA: TGTGCCAGCGGCGGGGCTGAGCAGTTCTTC.

The chain uses TRBV19 and TRBJ1-2, with no clear D. Germline CDR1 reads LNHDA; CDR2 reads SQIVND (reference sequence). This CDR3 spans 13 amino acids. Trimming left V 0 bases short and J 10 bases short, with 12 bases between. CDR3 in amino acids: CASSIDLRLHYTF. The CDR3 DNA is TGTGCCAGTAGTATAGATCTAAGACTCCACTACACCTTC.

This chain connects TRBV7-1 to TRBJ2-7, with a tentative D call TRBD2 (5 bases). TRBV7-1 is labeled an ORF, and its function is uncertain. The V end was cut by 7 bases, the J end by 2 bases, with 18 bases between. The CDR3 is 15 amino acids. CDR3 residues: CASKSPGLVAYEQYV. The CDR3 bases are TGTGCCAGCAAATCTCCCGGACTGGTAGCCTACGAGCAGTACGTC.

The J gene is TRBJ1-4, the V gene TRBV6-8; D gene ambiguous. The V end lost 7 bases, the J end lost 8 bases, and 14 bases lay between the germline ends. From germline, CDR1 is MNHGY and CDR2 SAAAGT. The CDR3 has 13 amino acids. The CDR3 loop reads CASIRSTGEKLFF. The CDR3 bases are TGTGCCAGCATCAGATCGACGGGAGAAAAACTGTTTTTT.

This clone was picked up one time. CDR3 protein: CASSSTGARDEKLFF. In nucleotides, the CDR3 is TGCGCCAGCAGCTCCACCGGGGCTAGGGATGAAAAACTGTTTTTT. The chain is built from TRBV5-1 and TRBJ1-4; possible D gene TRBD1, 5 bases. Germline assignment: CDR1 SGHRS and CDR2 YFSETQ. The CDR3 runs 15 residues. Trimming took off 3 bases at V and 6 bases at J, with 15 bases between the two ends.

V is TRBV30 and J is TRBJ2-1, with 12 bases that match TRBD2. The CDR3 consists of 15 residues. The germline CDR1 and CDR2 sequences are GTSNPN and SVGIG (reference sequence). J gave up 3 bases and V 1 base, and 1 base lay outside the gene matches. The CDR3 DNA is TGTGCCTGGAGTGAACTAGCGGGAGGCTACAATGAGCAGTTCTTC. This translates into CAWSELAGGYNEQFF.

This chain connects TRBV11-3 to TRBJ2-5, with TRBD2 identical over 7 bases. V dropped 5 bases and J dropped 4; count of bases not matched to a gene: 7. This CDR3 is 14 amino acids long. Looked up from germline, CDR1 is SGHNT and CDR2 is YENEEA. The DNA of the CDR3 is TGTGCCAGCAGCCCCGGGACTACAGTAGAGACCCAGTACTTC. It yields the protein CASSPGTTVETQYF.

This clone was seen many times. The genes are TRBV7-2 and TRBJ1-1; no firm D call. The CDR3 spans 13 residues. With 2 bases removed from V and 1 base from J, the gap between germline ends came to 5 bases. CDR1 is SGHTA, CDR2 FQGNSA, per germline. CDR3 sequence (DNA): TGTGCCAGCAGCTTACACGGGAACACTGAAGCTTTCTTT. This sequence encodes CASSLHGNTEAFF. Variable domain in full (rest from reference TRBV7-2 and TRBJ1-1): GAGVSQSPSNKVTEKGKDVELRCDPISGHTALYWYRQSLGQGLEFLIYFQGNSAPDKSGLPSDRFSAERTGGSVSTLTIQRTQQEDSAVYLCASSLHGNTEAFFGQGTRLTVV.

This clone was observed a handful of times. CDR3 nucleotide sequence: TGTGCCAGCAGCTTAGGGGGACAGCCCCAAGAGACCCAGTACTTC. Translated: CASSLGGQPQETQYF. This rearrangement joins TRBV11-3 to TRBJ2-5; 7 positions match TRBD1. Germline CDR1 is SGHNT and CDR2 is YENEEA. CDR3 size: 15 residues. J lost 1 base, V lost 1 base, and 3 bases had no gene match.